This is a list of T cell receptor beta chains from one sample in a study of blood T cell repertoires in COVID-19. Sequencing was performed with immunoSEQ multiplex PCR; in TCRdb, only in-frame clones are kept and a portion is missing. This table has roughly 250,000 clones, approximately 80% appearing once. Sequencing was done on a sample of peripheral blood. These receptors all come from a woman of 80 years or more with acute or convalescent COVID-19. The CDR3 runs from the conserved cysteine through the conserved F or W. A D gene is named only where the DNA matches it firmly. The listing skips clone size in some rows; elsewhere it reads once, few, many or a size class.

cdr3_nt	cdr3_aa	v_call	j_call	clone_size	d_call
TGCGCCAGCAGCTTGGGGGTGACAGGGGCCGCCTTGAACACTGAAGCTTTCTTT	CASSLGVTGAALNTEAFF	TRBV5-1	TRBJ1-1	NA	TRBD1
TGTGCCAGCAGCTTAGGATGGACGGACTGGGAAGCTTTCTTT	CASSLGWTDWEAFF	TRBV11-2	TRBJ1-1	NA	NA
TGTGCCAGCAGCCAAGACTCCGGGACAGCCAATAATTCACCCCTCCACTTT	CASSQDSGTANNSPLHF	TRBV3-1/TRBV3-2	TRBJ1-6	few	TRBD1
TGTGCCAGCAGCCCCGGGACTAGCATCGCCTACGAGCAGTACTTC	CASSPGTSIAYEQYF	TRBV7-2	TRBJ2-7	NA	TRBD2
TGTGCCAGCAGTTACTCGGGGCTAACTAATGAAAAACTGTTTTTT	CASSYSGLTNEKLFF	TRBV6-5	TRBJ1-4	NA	NA
TGTGCCTGGAGTCGCGACCAGGGTATTGGGAAACTGTTTTTT	CAWSRDQGIGKLFF	TRBV30	TRBJ1-4	NA	NA
TGTGCCAGCAGCTTCTCTAGCGGGGGGCCATACGAGCAGTACTTC	CASSFSSGGPYEQYF	TRBV7-2	TRBJ2-7	NA	TRBD2
TGTGCCAGCAGTTACCCGACCGGACAGGGTGAAGGAGATACGCAGTATTTT	CASSYPTGQGEGDTQYF	TRBV6-2/TRBV6-3	TRBJ2-3	NA	TRBD1
TGTGCCAGCTCACCTCTGACAGACATGAACACTGAAGCTTTCTTT	CASSPLTDMNTEAFF	TRBV18	TRBJ1-1	NA	NA
TGCGCCAGCAGCAGTACTACAGGGTCGGGGCAGCCCCAGCATTTT	CASSSTTGSGQPQHF	TRBV5-1	TRBJ1-5	NA	NA
TGTGCCAGCTCACCTCAAGGGGTAGACTATGGCTACACCTTC	CASSPQGVDYGYTF	TRBV18	TRBJ1-2	NA	NA
TGTGCCAGCAGTTATGGTCCGGGGAATGAAAAACTGTTTTTT	CASSYGPGNEKLFF	TRBV6-5	TRBJ1-4	NA	NA
TGTGCCAGCAGCATACAGGGGGCGCATCAGCCCCAGCATTTT	CASSIQGAHQPQHF	TRBV5-4	TRBJ1-5	few	TRBD1
TGTGCCAGCAGTCCCCGGACCGGGGAAAAATTACTCTATGGCTACACCTTC	CASSPRTGEKLLYGYTF	TRBV27	TRBJ1-2	NA	NA
TGTGCCAGCAGTCCCTATACAGGGAACACTGAAGCTTTCTTT	CASSPYTGNTEAFF	TRBV27	TRBJ1-1	NA	NA
TGTGCCATCAGTGGCCCGGGCGGACTAGCCGGGGAGCTGTTTTTT	CAISGPGGLAGELFF	TRBV10-3	TRBJ2-2	NA	TRBD2
TGTGCCAGCGGAGAGTGGGACAGGGGAAGCAATCAGCCCCAGCATTTT	CASGEWDRGSNQPQHF	TRBV27	TRBJ1-5	NA	TRBD1
TGTGCCAGCAGCCAGATGGAGGGAAGCGAAAAACTGTTTTTT	CASSQMEGSEKLFF	TRBV3-1/TRBV3-2	TRBJ1-4	NA	NA
TGTGCCATCAGTGCTAGGGGGCTAGGACAGCCCCAGCATTTT	CAISARGLGQPQHF	TRBV10-3	TRBJ1-5	NA	TRBD1
TGTGCCAGCAGCTTGGTTGGGAGGGCGGACACCGGGGAGCTGTTTTTT	CASSLVGRADTGELFF	TRBV5-4	TRBJ2-2	NA	TRBD2
TGTGCCAGTAGTCCAGGTTTGGATAGCAATCAGCCCCAGCATTTT	CASSPGLDSNQPQHF	TRBV19	TRBJ1-5	NA	NA
TGTGCCAGCAGTTTTGTAGGGGTCGAAACGTCCTACGAGCAGTACTTC	CASSFVGVETSYEQYF	TRBV28	TRBJ2-7	NA	NA
TGTGCCAGCAGTGGGGGCAGGGGGCTGAATCAGCCCCAGCATTTT	CASSGGRGLNQPQHF	TRBV2	TRBJ1-5	once	TRBD1
TGTGCCAGCCGGGGGGATACGCAGTATTTT	CASRGDTQYF	TRBV12-3/TRBV12-4	TRBJ2-3	NA	NA
TGTGCCAGCAGCTTGGAGGGGCCCGGCAACGAGCAGTACTTC	CASSLEGPGNEQYF	TRBV5-6	TRBJ2-7	NA	NA
TGCGCCAGCAGTCAATTTGGGGGGGAGAAGCAGCCCCAGCATTTT	CASSQFGGEKQPQHF	TRBV5-1	TRBJ1-5	NA	NA
TGCGCCAGCAGCCAAGATCCGCCAGGGCGAAAGTACTTC	CASSQDPPGRKYF	TRBV4-1	TRBJ2-7	NA	NA
TGTGCCAGCAGGAAACAGGGAGAGCCATTCGAAAAACTGTTTTTT	CASRKQGEPFEKLFF	TRBV6-5	TRBJ1-4	NA	NA
TGTGCCAGCAGCTCGACAGGGACTAACTATGGCTACACCTTC	CASSSTGTNYGYTF	TRBV6-4	TRBJ1-2	NA	TRBD1
TGTGCCAGCAGTGAAGTGGGGGTGCGGACAGGGGGCATTGGCTACACCTTC	CASSEVGVRTGGIGYTF	TRBV6-1	TRBJ1-2	NA	TRBD1
TGTGCCAGCAGGTACACAGGGCAGACATTCATCCGAACCCCACCGCGTAATGAAAAACTGTTTTTT	CASRYTGQTFIRTPPRNEKLFF	TRBV28	TRBJ1-4	NA	NA
TGTGCCAGCAGTTTAGGGACAGGGATAAAGCGAACTAATGAAAAACTGTTTTTT	CASSLGTGIKRTNEKLFF	TRBV28	TRBJ1-4	NA	TRBD1
TGCGCCAGCAGCTTGAATCAGATAACAGATACGCAGTATTTT	CASSLNQITDTQYF	TRBV5-1	TRBJ2-3	NA	NA
TGTGCCAGCAGTTACAGGAGAGTGGGGCAGGCTTTCTTT	CASSYRRVGQAFF	TRBV6-5	TRBJ1-1	once	NA
TGTGCCAGCAGCCAAGGGACAGGTGGCTATGGCTACACCTTC	CASSQGTGGYGYTF	TRBV3-1/TRBV3-2	TRBJ1-2	NA	TRBD1
TGTGCCACCAGTGACCGGCTGGGCGAGGCTTTCTTT	CATSDRLGEAFF	TRBV24-1	TRBJ1-1	NA	NA
TGTGCCACCAGCAGTAAGCAGGGTGGACTACGCGAGCAGTACTTC	CATSSKQGGLREQYF	TRBV15	TRBJ2-7	NA	NA
TGTGCCAGCAGCTTAGACCTAGGGCGCGGGGACGAGCAGTACTTC	CASSLDLGRGDEQYF	TRBV7-9	TRBJ2-7	NA	NA
TGTGCCACCAGCAGAGTCAACAGGGTCCCTAATGAAAAACTGTTTTTT	CATSRVNRVPNEKLFF	TRBV15	TRBJ1-4	NA	NA
TGTGCCAGCACTGCGGTCCAAGAGACCCAGTACTTC	CASTAVQETQYF	TRBV6-5	TRBJ2-5	NA	NA
TGTGCCAGCAGCTTATTCGGCGGGGGATGGTACGAGCAGTACTTC	CASSLFGGGWYEQYF	TRBV11-2	TRBJ2-7	NA	TRBD2
TGTGCCAGCAGTTCCTATGGTAGCGAGCAGTACTTC	CASSSYGSEQYF	TRBV6-6	TRBJ2-7	NA	NA
TGTGCCAGCAGCCAAAGGGGGAACAGGGGTGCCTCTGGGGCCAACGTCCTGACTTTC	CASSQRGNRGASGANVLTF	TRBV21-1	TRBJ2-6	NA	NA
TGTGCCAGCAGTCTCCGGACAGGGATCTATGGCTACACCTTC	CASSLRTGIYGYTF	TRBV28	TRBJ1-2	NA	TRBD1
TGTGCCAGCAGTTTATGGTCTAGCGGGGGTCTCTCCTACGAGCAGTACTTC	CASSLWSSGGLSYEQYF	TRBV28	TRBJ2-7	NA	TRBD2
TGTGCCAGCAGCGTAACCCTAAGCGGGGGGGCGGATACGCAGTATTTT	CASSVTLSGGADTQYF	TRBV9	TRBJ2-3	NA	TRBD2
TGCGCCAGCAGCATGGGACAGGGGCGCAATGAGCAGTTCTTC	CASSMGQGRNEQFF	TRBV5-1	TRBJ2-1	few	TRBD1
TGTGCCAGCAGCTTGGTGGGGGACAGATTACGCGAGCAGTACTTC	CASSLVGDRLREQYF	TRBV5-5	TRBJ2-7	NA	TRBD1
TGTGCTAGTGGTCCATCGGGAGCACCAGATACGCAGTATTTT	CASGPSGAPDTQYF	TRBV12-5	TRBJ2-3	NA	NA
TGTGCCACCAGCAGAGACGGGAGCGGGGGGAACACCGGGGAGCTGTTTTTT	CATSRDGSGGNTGELFF	TRBV15	TRBJ2-2	NA	TRBD2
TGTGCCAGCAATGGACTAGCGGGGGCCGGGGAGCTGTTTTTT	CASNGLAGAGELFF	TRBV2	TRBJ2-2	NA	TRBD2
TGTGCCAGTAGGCGGGCTCCTAAAGCGGAGACCCAGTACTTC	CASRRAPKAETQYF	TRBV19	TRBJ2-5	NA	NA
TGTGCCAGTAGTAAGGGGTGGGGCACTGAAGCTTTCTTT	CASSKGWGTEAFF	TRBV19	TRBJ1-1	NA	NA
TGTGCCAGCAGCTTAGCGGTAGCGGGGTTCAATGAGCAGTTCTTC	CASSLAVAGFNEQFF	TRBV7-2	TRBJ2-1	NA	TRBD2
TGTGCCAGCAGCTTACAGGGGTACAATGAGCAGTTCTTC	CASSLQGYNEQFF	TRBV7-3	TRBJ2-1	NA	NA
TGTGCCAGCAGTTTAGAAGGGGGCAGGGTGGGAGGCTACACCTTC	CASSLEGGRVGGYTF	TRBV28	TRBJ1-2	NA	TRBD1
TGCGCCAGCAGTGAGGGGGGACTAGCCCAGCAGTTCTTC	CASSEGGLAQQFF	TRBV10-1	TRBJ2-1	NA	TRBD2
TGTGCCAGCAGCCTCTACAGGGTTTTGCATACGCAGTATTTT	CASSLYRVLHTQYF	TRBV7-8	TRBJ2-3	NA	NA
TGTGCCAGCAGCAAAGCGGGGACAGGGTTAAACCGGCTTGGCTACACCTTC	CASSKAGTGLNRLGYTF	TRBV21-1	TRBJ1-2	NA	NA